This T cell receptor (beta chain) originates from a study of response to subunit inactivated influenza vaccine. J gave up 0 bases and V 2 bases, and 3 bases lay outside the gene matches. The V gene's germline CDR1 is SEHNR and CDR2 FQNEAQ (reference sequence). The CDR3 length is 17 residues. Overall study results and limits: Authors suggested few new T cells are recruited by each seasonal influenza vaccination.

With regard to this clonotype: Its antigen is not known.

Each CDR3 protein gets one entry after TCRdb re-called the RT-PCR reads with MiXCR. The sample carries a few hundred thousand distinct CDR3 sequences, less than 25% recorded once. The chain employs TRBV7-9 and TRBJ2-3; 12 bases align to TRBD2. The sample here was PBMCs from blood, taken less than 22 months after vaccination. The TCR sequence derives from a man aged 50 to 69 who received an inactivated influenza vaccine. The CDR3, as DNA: TGTGCCAGCAGCTTATGGACTAGCGGGACTAGCACAGATACGCAGTATTTT. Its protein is CASSLWTSGTSTDTQYF.